This entry concerns a single T cell receptor beta chain. This sample was taken from a study of CD8 T cells in Susac syndrome. Random hexamers were used to reverse transcribe an amount of about 0.45 to 1 ug RNA. Amplification of TCR beta CDR3 used immunoSEQ multiplex PCR across 54 Vbeta and 13 Jbeta. TCRdb itself ran the immunoSEQ multiplex PCR reads through MiXCR, one entry per CDR3 protein. The data hold hundreds of thousands of distinct CDR3 sequences, with less than 96% observed a single time. Trimming took 6 bases from V and 5 from J, leaving 7 bases between them. The CDR3 covers 11 residues. The rearrangement links TRBV12-3 or TRBV12-4 to TRBJ2-5; D is uncertain. The receptor comes from a human donor with Susac syndrome. Sequencing was done on a sample of CD4+ T cells from PBMCs. The CDR3 DNA is TGTGCCAGCAGCTTCGGTGAGACCCAGTACTTC. This codes for CASSFGETQYF.